This TCR beta chain is from a study of siplizumab effects on memory and regulatory T cells. Measured with immunoSEQ multiplex PCR; TCRdb has only the in-frame clones, and not every one. The sample lists over 95,000 clones; about 94% were seen once. V was shortened by 2 bases and J by 2 bases, with 6 bases between the two germline ends. The CDR3 has 13 residues. Germline V gives CDR1 LNHDA, CDR2 SQIVND (reference sequence). The sequence came from a human donor in good health. Sequenced: non-Treg CD4+ T cells sorted from blood. This sequence joins TRBV19 and TRBJ2-5, with D unclear. For the CDR3, the DNA is TGTGCCAGTAGTATATCGGTTCAAGAGACCCAGTACTTC. Protein sequence: CASSISVQETQYF.